This TCR beta chain was found in a study of cytotoxic CD8 clonotypes in ibrutinib-treated CLL. Study context: Results showed roughly 24 partial and 2 complete responses; following median about 62 months, approximately 14 remained remitted, roughly 12 advanced. Per sample, productive templates averaged approximately 250,000 and productive rearrangements averaged 94,082.

Using immunoSEQ multiplex PCR, the repertoire was profiled, and TCRdb retains in-frame clones only, with some absent. This table has 250,000 or so clones, roughly 74% appearing once. Study-level findings and limits: The times at which samples were taken varied between sustained-remission and progressing patients. Public clonotypes, an uncommon group, contracted or remained stable on treatment.

CDR1 SEHNR and CDR2 FQNEAQ come from the germline V gene (reference sequence). V lost 4 bases, J lost 4 bases, and 11 bases lay in between. This CDR3 has 13 amino acids. In this sample, this clone turned up once. Its target is not known. This specimen consisted of PBMCs, obtained after 24 months of ibrutinib treatment. The chain uses TRBV7-9 and TRBJ2-7, with D possibly TRBD1 on 6 matching bases. The source of this sequence is a human donor with chronic lymphocytic leukemia. CDR3 nucleotide sequence: TGTGCCAGCAGCTCAGGGGACGGGTACGAGCAGTACTTC. Its protein product is CASSSGDGYEQYF.